The T cell receptor beta chain under discussion was sequenced for a study of OX40 agonist ivuxolimab in advanced cancers. Worth noting for this clone: Its antigen is still unknown.

With 4 bases clipped from V and 1 base from J, the junction kept 4 bases outside the gene matches. Per the germline V gene, CDR1 is MNHNS and CDR2 is SASEGT. This CDR3 contains 14 residues. Study findings and constraints: Nonresponders, in some cases, also had low normalized T-cell clonal expansion.

Profiling relied on immunoSEQ multiplex PCR, and the TCRdb table lists in-frame clones only, not all of them. Of tens of thousands of clones in the sample, 70% to 90% were seen once. The specimen comprised CD4+ or CD8+ T cells sorted from blood, sampled in a trial of the OX40 agonist ivuxolimab. The chain joins TRBV6-1 to TRBJ2-7; 7 bases fit TRBD2. This TCR came from an adult with an advanced solid tumor such as melanoma, head and neck, liver or kidney cancer. CDR3 in amino acids: CASSGGLLSYEQYF. Written as DNA, the CDR3 is TGTGCCAGCAGTGGGGGACTACTTTCCTACGAGCAGTACTTC.